This T cell receptor beta chain comes out of a study of control samples from healthy donors and cancer patients. The CDR3 contains 13 residues. Between the trimmed V and J ends, which lost 5 bases and 3 bases, there was a span of 11 bases. The germline CDR1 and CDR2 sequences are SQVTM and ANQGSEA. Clones were read by immunoSEQ multiplex PCR, and TCRdb kept only the in-frame ones, dropping some. The sample yields roughly 120,000 clones, about nine tenths seen once. This clone was counted once. The clonotype comes from a man aged 40-49 years in good health. V usage is TRBV29-1 and J usage is TRBJ1-5; D possibly corresponds to TRBD1 (6 bases). What was sequenced was blood. CDR3 in amino acids: CSVLDSFNQPQHF. The CDR3 nucleotides read TGCAGCGTTTTGGACAGCTTCAATCAGCCCCAGCATTTT.